Listed here are 30 T cell receptor beta chains from one sample, sequenced in a study of shared clonotypes between healthy human individuals. Assay used: immunoSEQ multiplex PCR; TCRdb lists only in-frame clones, some missing. The data show about 980,000 clones, 60% to 85% seen once. The sequencing input was memory CD4+ T cells sorted from blood. Indicated subset: CD45RA-negative fraction. The receptors originated from a man in his late teens or twenties in good health.

V gene TRBV7-2 combines with J gene TRBJ2-7; D perhaps matches TRBD2 (6 bases). Germline values: CDR1 SGHTA, CDR2 FQGNSA. There are 15 residues in the CDR3. Trimming pared 5 bases from V and 6 bases from J, leaving 20 bases between. For the CDR3, the DNA is TGTGCCAGCAGCCTGACTAGAGGAAGTGGGAGCGAGCAGTACTTC. Translating it yields CASSLTRGSGSEQYF.

The CDR3 nucleotides are TGCAGCGTTGAAGATCCCGACAGGGGGCGAACTGGGGCCAACGTCCTGACTTTC. Translated, it gives CSVEDPDRGRTGANVLTF. The V call is TRBV29-1, the J call TRBJ2-6; TRBD1 matches 10 bases. The V segment lost 0 bases and the J segment 2 bases; nucleotides outside the gene matches: 7. The CDR3 runs to 18 residues. From germline, CDR1 is SQVTM and CDR2 ANQGSEA.

V and J are TRBV2 and TRBJ2-5, with D perhaps matching TRBD1 (5 bases). Germline lookup yields CDR1 SNHLY and CDR2 FYNNEI. This CDR3 is 13 amino acids long. Trimming took off 7 bases at V and 5 bases at J, with 14 bases between the two ends. CDR3 protein: CASTQGAGETQYF. The CDR3 bases are TGTGCCAGCACCCAAGGGGCAGGGGAGACCCAGTACTTC.

The rearrangement joins TRBV30 to TRBJ2-5; D might be TRBD1 or TRBD2, each matching 7 bases. Germline loops: CDR1 GTSNPN, CDR2 SVGIG (reference sequence). The CDR3 has 16 residues. Between the trimmed V and J ends, which lost 0 bases and 3 bases, there was a span of 17 bases. Written as DNA, the CDR3 is TGTGCCTGGAGTGTCCCCCCGGGGGGACAGAAAGAGACCCAGTACTTC. As protein: CAWSVPPGGQKETQYF.

V is TRBV28 and J is TRBJ1-5; 7 positions match TRBD1. J was trimmed by 5 bases and V by 7 bases; bases with no gene match: 11. The CDR3 is 15 amino acids. Per the germline V gene, CDR1 is MDHEN and CDR2 is SYDVKM. CDR3 sequence: CASTDPRQGYQPQHF. The CDR3 DNA reads as TGTGCCAGCACCGACCCCCGACAGGGTTATCAGCCCCAGCATTTT.

This clone occurred once. The chain couples TRBV5-6 to TRBJ2-6; no clear D gene. In germline, CDR1 is SGHDT, CDR2 YYEEEE. The V end lost 0 bases, the J end lost 0 bases, and 10 bases lay between the germline ends. The CDR3 loop spans 17 amino acids. CDR3 DNA: TGTGCCAGCAGCTTGGAAGGCGGTCGCTCTGGGGCCAACGTCCTGACTTTC. Its protein product is CASSLEGGRSGANVLTF. The variable domain in full, with the rest retrieved from reference TRBV5-6 and TRBJ2-6, is DAGVTQSPTHLIKTRGQQVTLRCSPKSGHDTVSWYQQALGQGPQFIFQYYEEEERQRGNFPDRFSGHQFPNYSSELNVNALLLGDSALYLCASSLEGGRSGANVLTFGAGSRLTVL.

The chain joins TRBV10-1 to TRBJ2-3, with D possibly being TRBD1 (5 bases). Trimming took off 9 bases at V and 0 bases at J, with 7 bases between the two ends. The CDR3 totals 12 residues. Germline lookup yields CDR1 WNHNN and CDR2 SYGVQD (reference sequence). The CDR3 sequence: CASSGSTDTQYF. Written as DNA, the CDR3 is TGCGCCAGTTCAGGGAGCACAGATACGCAGTATTTT.

Note on this clone: The sample holds other DNA sequences that translate to the same CDR3. The J gene is TRBJ2-5, the V gene TRBV19, with TRBD2 matching 7 bases. Germline V CDR1 and CDR2: LNHDA, SQIVND (reference sequence). CDR3 size: 12 residues. The V and J ends lost 5 bases and 5 bases, in that order; junction bases with no gene match: 2. The DNA for the CDR3 is TGTGCCAGTAGTCCCGGGGGGGAGACCCAGTACTTC. Its protein is CASSPGGETQYF.

This clone was recorded once. The chain joins TRBV30 to TRBJ1-2; maybe TRBD1 (5 bases). The germline V gene has CDR1 GTSNPN and CDR2 SVGIG (reference sequence). The CDR3 is 14 amino acids. Trimming left V 1 base short and J 7 bases short, with 16 bases between. The CDR3 region has the DNA TGTGCCTGGAGTGACCCCTTAACAGGAGCTGGCTACACCTTC. It specifies CAWSDPLTGAGYTF.

The chain carries TRBV13 and TRBJ2-7; D is uncertain. Germline V gene sequence: CDR1 PRHDT, CDR2 FYEKMQ (reference sequence). V lost 2 bases and J 3 bases, leaving 5 bases between the germline ends. The CDR3 sequence is 12 residues long. The CDR3 reads CASSLSSYEQYF. CDR3 DNA sequence: TGTGCCAGCAGCTTAAGTAGCTACGAGCAGTACTTC.

As to this clone: The sample contains more than one DNA sequence encoding this CDR3. The V gene is TRBV29-1, the J gene TRBJ1-1; no firm D call. V lost 3 bases, J lost 2 bases, and 10 bases lay in between. The CDR3 covers 13 residues. Looked up from germline, CDR1 is SQVTM and CDR2 is ANQGSEA. CDR3 nucleotide sequence: TGCAGCGTTGACGGGCTAGGAAACACTGAAGCTTTCTTT. As protein: CSVDGLGNTEAFF.

A few counts support this clone. The chain uses TRBV6-6 and TRBJ1-2; D gene ambiguous. CDR1 and CDR2 (germline): MNHNY, SVGAGI (reference sequence). The CDR3 is 15 amino acids. With 4 bases removed from V and 4 bases from J, the gap between germline ends came to 16 bases. CDR3 in DNA: TGTGCCAGCAGTTCGCTCACGGGAATCGGCTATGGCTACACCTTC. Its protein is CASSSLTGIGYGYTF.

This clone has a handful of counts. This chain joins TRBV18 and TRBJ1-4, with 8 bases aligning to TRBD1. V was clipped by 4 bases and J by 2 bases; unmatched bases: 0. CDR3 length: 14 amino acids. Germline V lookup: CDR1 KGHSH, CDR2 LQKENI. The CDR3 DNA reads as TGTGCCAGCTCACGACAGGGGACTAATGAAAAACTGTTTTTT. This sequence encodes CASSRQGTNEKLFF.

A word on this clone: This may be a read error: a much more frequent sequence differs by one nucleotide. The chain recombines TRBV5-1 with TRBJ2-3, with 16 nucleotides matching TRBD2. Germline V gene sequence: CDR1 SGHRS, CDR2 YFSETQ. Unmatched junction bases numbered 5, after V lost 5 bases and J lost 2 bases. This CDR3 region has 17 residues. The CDR3 DNA follows: TGCGCCAGCAGGACCGGGACTAGCGGGGGGGCCACAGATACGCAGTATTTT. As protein: CASRTGTSGGATDTQYF.

The chain recombines TRBV9 with TRBJ2-3, with 12 bases identical to TRBD1. The CDR3 runs to 17 residues. Per germline, CDR1 SGDLS and CDR2 YYNGEE. V lost 4 bases and J lost 1; bases outside the gene matches: 7. The CDR3 is CASSKTGTGGRTDTQYF. CDR3 sequence (DNA): TGTGCCAGCAGCAAAACCGGGACAGGGGGCCGCACAGATACGCAGTATTTT.

This clone has a single count. The chain links TRBV5-1 to TRBJ2-7; D is unresolved. Looked up from germline, CDR1 is SGHRS and CDR2 is YFSETQ. This CDR3 has 14 residues. V was pared by 2 bases and J by 0 bases, with 9 bases between. In DNA, the CDR3 is TGCGCCAGCAGCTTACAGTACAGCTCCTACGAGCAGTACTTC. This sequence encodes CASSLQYSSYEQYF.

The V call is TRBV7-2, the J call TRBJ1-2, with 9 positions matching TRBD1. The V and J ends lost 6 bases and 4 bases, in that order; junction bases with no gene match: 9. Germline V gene lookup returns CDR1 SGHTA and CDR2 FQGNSA. There are 15 residues in the CDR3. For the CDR3, the DNA is TGTGCCAGCAGTCCCGGGACAGGGAGCGGCTATGGCTACACCTTC. Translated, it gives CASSPGTGSGYGYTF.

The gene calls are TRBV6-6 and TRBJ2-2; a weak D match, TRBD1 (6 bases). Germline CDR1 reads MNHNY; CDR2 reads SVGAGI (reference sequence). The germline V and J ends were trimmed by 0 bases and 6 bases, with 14 bases remaining between them. The CDR3 has 16 amino acids. The CDR3 DNA sequence: TGTGCCAGCAGTTACTCGGCTACAGGGATCGCCGGGGAGCTGTTTTTT. This sequence encodes CASSYSATGIAGELFF.

V is TRBV7-2 and J is TRBJ2-1; D possibly uses TRBD1 or TRBD2 (5 bases each). V gave up 1 base and J gave up 8 bases, with 12 bases separating them. The germline gives CDR1 SGHTA, CDR2 FQGNSA. The CDR3 loop spans 14 amino acids. The chain's CDR3 is CASSLGFRGDEQFF. The CDR3 coding sequence is TGTGCCAGCAGCTTAGGGTTTCGGGGCGATGAGCAGTTCTTC.

J is TRBJ2-2 and V is TRBV14, with D possibly matching TRBD2 (5 bases). Germline CDR1 reads SGHDN; CDR2 reads FVKESK. The germline V and J ends were trimmed by 4 bases and 1 base, with 10 bases remaining between them. CDR3 length: 15 amino acids. The CDR3 nucleotides read TGTGCCAGCAGCCCCGGACTGAGGAACACCGGGGAGCTGTTTTTT. This encodes CASSPGLRNTGELFF.

This chain links TRBV29-1 with TRBJ2-1, with 9 bases identical to TRBD1. With V trimmed by 6 bases and J by 4 bases, 1 base remained unmatched. Germline CDR1 and CDR2: SQVTM and ANQGSEA. CDR3 size: 12 residues. CDR3 coding DNA: TGCAGCGTGGACAGGGGATACAATGAGCAGTTCTTC. Translated: CSVDRGYNEQFF.

The chain combines TRBV25-1 with TRBJ2-1; no reliable D call. V was pared by 2 bases and J by 6 bases, with 5 bases between. The CDR3 loop spans 12 amino acids. CDR1 and CDR2 from the germline V gene are MGHDK and SYGVNS. In DNA, the CDR3 is TGTGCCAGCAGTGAACGTGCCAATGAGCAGTTCTTC. It codes for CASSERANEQFF.

This rearrangement joins TRBV6-1 to TRBJ2-3, with a tentative D call TRBD2 (6 bases). In germline, CDR1 is MNHNS, CDR2 SASEGT. V shed 3 bases and J shed 11 bases, with 21 bases lying between them. The CDR3 runs 15 residues. CDR3 protein: CASSDYAGTAIMQYF. In DNA, the CDR3 is TGTGCCAGCAGTGACTACGCTGGGACTGCCATTATGCAGTATTTT.

This clone was counted a few times. This chain joins TRBV12-2 and TRBJ1-3. TRBV12-2 is tagged as a pseudogene. The CDR3 is made up of 15 amino acids. CDR3 sequence reads: CASQVRASSGNTIYF. CDR3 bases: TGTGCAAGCCAGGTGAGGGCTAGCTCTGGAAACACCATATATTTT.

The chain uses TRBV19 and TRBJ1-4, with D possibly TRBD1 on 5 matching bases. CDR3 size: 15 residues. Trimming took off 5 bases at V and 5 bases at J, with 15 bases between the two ends. Germline CDR1 LNHDA, CDR2 SQIVND (reference sequence). CDR3 sequence reads: CASSPGGRQNEKLFF. CDR3 DNA sequence: TGTGCCAGTAGTCCTGGGGGACGGCAAAATGAAAAACTGTTTTTT.

Comment on this clone: Distinct nucleotide sequences in the sample also encode this CDR3. V usage is TRBV29-1 and J usage is TRBJ1-2, with a weak D call TRBD1 (5 bases). CDR3 length equals 12 residues. Germline V CDR1 and CDR2: SQVTM, ANQGSEA. V lost 6 bases, J lost 2 bases, and 10 bases lay in between. CDR3 loop: CSVTQGNYGYTF. The CDR3 DNA is TGCAGCGTCACCCAGGGAAACTATGGCTACACCTTC.

The sample holds one count of this clone. The chain recombines TRBV29-1 with TRBJ1-1, with D unresolved. This CDR3 has 11 residues. V was cut by 4 bases and J by 6 bases, with 9 bases left in between. Germline CDR1 SQVTM, CDR2 ANQGSEA. DNA of the CDR3: TGCAGCGTTGTCTGGTTCGCTGAAGCTTTCTTT. It codes for CSVVWFAEAFF. Using reference TRBV29-1 and TRBJ1-1 for the parts outside the CDR3, the full variable domain is SAVISQKPSRDICQRGTSLTIQCQVDSQVTMMFWYRQQPGQSLTLIATANQGSEATYESGFVIDKFPISRPNLTFSTLTVSNMSPEDSSIYLCSVVWFAEAFFGQGTRLTVV.

With regard to this clone: One base separates it from a far larger clone, so it is likely a read error. This chain connects TRBV7-2 to TRBJ2-5; D possibly corresponds to TRBD1 (6 bases). CDR3 length: 12 amino acids. The V and J ends lost 5 bases and 5 bases respectively, with 9 bases between them. Germline lookup yields CDR1 SGHTA and CDR2 FQGNSA. The CDR3 nucleotides read TGTGCCAGCAGCCCAGGGGCTGAGACCCAGTACTTC. Encoded protein: CASSPGAETQYF.

The V gene is TRBV19, the J gene TRBJ2-1, with TRBD2 matching 10 bases. The junction had 8 bases not matched to a gene; V was cut back by 3 bases and J by 9 bases. This CDR3 has 15 amino acids. The germline CDR1 and CDR2 sequences are LNHDA and SQIVND (reference sequence). DNA for the CDR3: TGTGCCAGTAGTATCTCTAGCGGGAGCGCCGCTGAGCAGTTCTTC. Its translation: CASSISSGSAAEQFF.

The CDR3 is CASSLMWAYNSPLHF. CDR3 nucleotide sequence: TGTGCCAGCAGCTTAATGTGGGCCTATAATTCACCCCTCCACTTT. This chain uses TRBV13 with TRBJ1-6, with D uncertain. V gave up 2 bases and J gave up 2 bases, with 7 bases separating them. The CDR3 runs 15 residues. Germline CDR1 PRHDT, CDR2 FYEKMQ (reference sequence). The whole variable domain, filled in from reference TRBV13 and TRBJ1-6, reads AAGVIQSPRHLIKEKRETATLKCYPIPRHDTVYWYQQGPGQDPQFLISFYEKMQSDKGSIPDRFSAQQFSDYHSELNMSSLELGDSALYFCASSLMWAYNSPLHFGNGTRLTVT.